These 8 T cell receptor beta chains share one sample of origin, sequenced in a study of blood T cell repertoires in COVID-19. The data were produced by immunoSEQ multiplex PCR, yet TCRdb's version contains in-frame clones alone and is incomplete. The sample has more than 300,000 clones; 90% are singletons. The sequenced sample was PBMCs or T cells enriched from blood (not recorded which). The receptors derive from a woman in her twenties or thirties who had been exposed to COVID-19.

V is TRBV5-6 and J is TRBJ1-1, with TRBD1 matching over 9 bases. CDR3 length: 17 amino acids. In germline, CDR1 is SGHDT, CDR2 YYEEEE. The J segment lost 1 base and the V segment lost 2 bases, leaving 9 bases of the junction unmatched. The CDR3 coding sequence is TGTGCCAGCAGCTTTCGTGGTACAGGGGGCAAGAACACTGAAGCTTTCTTT. Amino acid sequence: CASSFRGTGGKNTEAFF.

The chain has TRBV3-1 (or the pseudogene TRBV3-2) and TRBJ1-2; possibly TRBD1 for D (6 bases). The CDR3 consists of 15 residues. Trimming removed 4 bases at V and 7 bases at J, with 19 bases between. The V gene's germline CDR1 is LGHDT and CDR2 YNNKEL (reference sequence). The CDR3 DNA sequence: TGTGCCAGCAGCCCAACATTCTGGGGGCGCCTTGGCTACACCTTC. It is translated as CASSPTFWGRLGYTF.

The chain carries TRBV9 and TRBJ1-2; D unresolved. The V end was cut by 3 bases, the J end by 6 bases, with 18 bases between. The CDR3 contains 15 residues. Germline V lookup: CDR1 SGDLS, CDR2 YYNGEE. CDR3: CASSDERGSVHGYTF. DNA of the CDR3: TGTGCCAGCAGCGATGAAAGAGGGTCGGTCCATGGCTACACCTTC.

Concerning this clone itself: The same CDR3 also results from other DNA sequences found in this sample. This sequence joins TRBV13 and TRBJ2-5; D is ambiguous. Trimming took off 6 bases at V and 4 bases at J, with 6 bases between the two ends. In germline, CDR1 is PRHDT, CDR2 FYEKMQ (reference sequence). The CDR3 spans 11 residues. This chain's CDR3 is CASSFRETQYF. The CDR3 DNA sequence: TGTGCCAGCAGTTTCAGAGAGACCCAGTACTTC. Full variable domain (rest looked up from reference TRBV13 and TRBJ2-5): AAGVIQSPRHLIKEKRETATLKCYPIPRHDTVYWYQQGPGQDPQFLISFYEKMQSDKGSIPDRFSAQQFSDYHSELNMSSLELGDSALYFCASSFRETQYFGPGTRLLVL.

The chain uses TRBV7-9 and TRBJ1-5; no clear D. Per the germline V gene, CDR1 is SEHNR and CDR2 is FQNEAQ (reference sequence). CDR3 length: 15 residues. The V gene lost 5 bases and the J gene lost 5 bases, with 16 bases spanning the gap. This CDR3 reads CASSRAGRKYQPQHF. Here the CDR3 DNA reads TGTGCCAGCAGCCGTGCGGGCCGGAAATATCAGCCCCAGCATTTT.

This chain joins TRBV4-1 and TRBJ1-4; D gene uncertain. The germline V gene has CDR1 MGHRA and CDR2 YSYEKL. The CDR3 consists of 16 residues. Trimming left V 3 bases short and J 3 bases short, with 14 bases between. The CDR3 loop reads CASSQLRGWANEKLFF. The CDR3 coding sequence is TGCGCCAGCAGCCAGCTAAGAGGGTGGGCTAATGAAAAACTGTTTTTT.

This sequence joins TRBV4-3 and TRBJ2-2, with D perhaps TRBD2 (5 bases). V lost 0 bases and J 2 bases, leaving 10 bases between the germline ends. This CDR3 has 16 residues. Germline V gene data show CDR1 as LGHNA and CDR2 as YSLEER. The chain's CDR3 is CASSQDATINTGELFF. The CDR3 nucleotides are TGCGCCAGCAGCCAAGATGCGACTATCAACACCGGGGAGCTGTTTTTT.

The V call is TRBV3-1 (or the pseudogene TRBV3-2), the J call TRBJ2-1; 11 nucleotides match TRBD1. Trimming cost V 5 bases and J 10 bases; bases outside gene matches: 4. The CDR3 extends over 13 amino acids. Germline V gene sequence: CDR1 LGHDT, CDR2 YNNKEL (reference sequence). Here the CDR3 reads CASSLGTGGEQFF. CDR3 DNA sequence: TGTGCCAGCAGCTTGGGGACAGGGGGAGAGCAGTTCTTC.